What follows describes a single TCR beta chain. Its antigen is still unknown. This sample is part of a study of cytomegalovirus exposure and HLA in healthy donors. Looking at the study overall: Samples from HLA-typed donors yielded approximately 88 million unique TCRs in an early data release. Whole-study results and caveats: Clonal expansion, a later analysis showed, was greater in HLA-associated TCR beta chains than in equally common others. It was in a later analysis that TCR association rates were seen to vary by HLA locus, highest for DRB1 and lowest for HLA-C.

13 Jbeta primers and 60 Vbeta primers were used for the PCR. Libraries were prepared by immunoSEQ multiplex PCR; TCRdb keeps only in-frame clonotypes and omits some of them. Found here are 150,000 to 250,000 clones, 70% to 85% of them singletons; the top ten hold nearly 4.5%. All donors participated as healthy donors of bone marrow. Germline V lookup: CDR1 KGHSH, CDR2 LQKENI. The CDR3 spans 14 residues. V lost 0 bases, J lost 5 bases, and 11 bases lay in between. The rearrangement joins TRBV18 to TRBJ2-7; D may be TRBD1 (5 bases). This TCR was sampled from a woman aged 25 to 39 in good health and CMV-seropositive. The sequencing input was PBMCs. The CDR3 spells CASSPPAGPHEQYF. The CDR3 nucleotides read TGTGCCAGCTCACCACCGGCAGGGCCCCACGAGCAGTACTTC. The full variable domain, its missing parts supplied by reference TRBV18 and TRBJ2-7, is NAGVMQNPRHLVRRRGQEARLRCSPMKGHSHVYWYRQLPEEGLKFMVYLQKENIIDESGMPKERFSAEFPKEGPSILRIQQVVRGDSAAYFCASSPPAGPHEQYFGPGTRLTVT.